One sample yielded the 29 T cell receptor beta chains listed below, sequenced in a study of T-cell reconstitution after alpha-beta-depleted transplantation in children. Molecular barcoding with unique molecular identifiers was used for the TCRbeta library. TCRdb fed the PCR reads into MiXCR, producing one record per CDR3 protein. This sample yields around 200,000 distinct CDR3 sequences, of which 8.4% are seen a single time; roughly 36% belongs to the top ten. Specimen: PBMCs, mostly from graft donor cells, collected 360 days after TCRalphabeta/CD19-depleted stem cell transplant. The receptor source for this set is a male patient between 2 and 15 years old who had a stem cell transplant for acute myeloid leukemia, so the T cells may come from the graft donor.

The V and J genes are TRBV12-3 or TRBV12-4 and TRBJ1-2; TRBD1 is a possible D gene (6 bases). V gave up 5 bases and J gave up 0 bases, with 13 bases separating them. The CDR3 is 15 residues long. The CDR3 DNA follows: TGTGCCAGCAGTAACAGGGTTTGGGCTAACTATGGCTACACCTTC. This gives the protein CASSNRVWANYGYTF.

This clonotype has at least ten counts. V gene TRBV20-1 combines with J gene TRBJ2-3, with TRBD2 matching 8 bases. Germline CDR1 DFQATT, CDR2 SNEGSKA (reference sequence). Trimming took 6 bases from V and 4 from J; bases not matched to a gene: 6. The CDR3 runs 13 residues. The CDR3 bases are TGCAGTGCAACTTGGACTAGCTCAGATACGCAGTATTTT. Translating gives CSATWTSSDTQYF.

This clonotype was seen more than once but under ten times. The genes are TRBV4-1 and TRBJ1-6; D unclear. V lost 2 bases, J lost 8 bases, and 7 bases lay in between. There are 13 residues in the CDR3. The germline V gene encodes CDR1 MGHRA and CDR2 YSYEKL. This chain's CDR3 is CASSQSSDSPLHF. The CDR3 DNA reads TGCGCCAGCAGCCAATCGTCCGATTCACCCCTCCACTTT.

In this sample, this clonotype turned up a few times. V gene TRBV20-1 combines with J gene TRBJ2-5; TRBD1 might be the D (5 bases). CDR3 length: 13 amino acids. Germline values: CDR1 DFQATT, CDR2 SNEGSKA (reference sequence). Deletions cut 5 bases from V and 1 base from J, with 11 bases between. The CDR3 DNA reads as TGCAGTGCTGAACAGGCGCTCCAAGAGACCCAGTACTTC. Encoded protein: CSAEQALQETQYF.

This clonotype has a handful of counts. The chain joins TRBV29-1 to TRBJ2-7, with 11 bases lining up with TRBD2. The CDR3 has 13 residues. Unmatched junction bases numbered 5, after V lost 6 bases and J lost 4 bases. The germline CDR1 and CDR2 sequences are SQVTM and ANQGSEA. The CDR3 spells CSVRTSGLYEQYF. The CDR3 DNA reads TGCAGCGTCCGGACTAGCGGGTTATACGAGCAGTACTTC.

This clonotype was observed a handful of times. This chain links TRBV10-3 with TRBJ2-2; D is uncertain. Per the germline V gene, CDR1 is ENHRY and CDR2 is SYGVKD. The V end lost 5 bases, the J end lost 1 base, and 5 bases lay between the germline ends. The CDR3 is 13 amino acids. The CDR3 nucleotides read TGTGCCATCAGTCCCTGGAACACCGGGGAGCTGTTTTTT. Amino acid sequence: CAISPWNTGELFF.

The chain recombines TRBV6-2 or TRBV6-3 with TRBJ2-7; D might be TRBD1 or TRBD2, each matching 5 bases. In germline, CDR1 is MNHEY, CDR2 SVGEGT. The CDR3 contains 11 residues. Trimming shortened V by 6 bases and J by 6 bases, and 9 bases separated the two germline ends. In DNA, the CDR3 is TGTGCCAGCAGAGACAGCGGCGAGCAGTACTTC. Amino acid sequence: CASRDSGEQYF.

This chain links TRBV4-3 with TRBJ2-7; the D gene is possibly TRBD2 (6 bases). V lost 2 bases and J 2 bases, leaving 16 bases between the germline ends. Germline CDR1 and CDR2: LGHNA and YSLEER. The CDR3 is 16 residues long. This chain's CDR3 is CASSQTLRGGTYEQYF. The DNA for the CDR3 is TGCGCCAGCAGCCAAACGCTTCGGGGCGGGACCTACGAGCAGTACTTC.

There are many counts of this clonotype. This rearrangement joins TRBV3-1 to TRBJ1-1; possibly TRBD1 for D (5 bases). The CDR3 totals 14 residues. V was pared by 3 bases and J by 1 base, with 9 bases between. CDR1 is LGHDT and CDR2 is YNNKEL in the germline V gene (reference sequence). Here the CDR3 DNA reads TGTGCCAGCAGCCAGGGGCATGGGAACACTGAAGCTTTCTTT. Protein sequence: CASSQGHGNTEAFF.

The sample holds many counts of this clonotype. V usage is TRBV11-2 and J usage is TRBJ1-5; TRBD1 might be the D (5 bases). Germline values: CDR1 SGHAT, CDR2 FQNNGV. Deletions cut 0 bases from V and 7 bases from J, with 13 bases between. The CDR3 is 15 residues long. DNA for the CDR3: TGTGCCAGCAGCTTAGATGGGTACCCAGGGCAGCCCCAGCATTTT. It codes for CASSLDGYPGQPQHF.

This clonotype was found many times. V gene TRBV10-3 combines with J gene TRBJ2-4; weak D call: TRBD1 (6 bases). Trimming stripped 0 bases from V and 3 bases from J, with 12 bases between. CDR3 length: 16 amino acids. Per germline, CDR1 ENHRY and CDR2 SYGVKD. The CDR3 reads CAISESGTLNKNIQYF. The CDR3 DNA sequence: TGTGCCATCAGTGAGTCCGGGACACTCAACAAAAACATTCAGTACTTC.

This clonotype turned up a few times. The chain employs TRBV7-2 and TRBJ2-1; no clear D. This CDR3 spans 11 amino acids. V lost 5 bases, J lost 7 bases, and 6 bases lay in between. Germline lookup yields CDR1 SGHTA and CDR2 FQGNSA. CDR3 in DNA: TGTGCCAGCAGCCCCATGAATGAGCAGTTCTTC. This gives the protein CASSPMNEQFF.

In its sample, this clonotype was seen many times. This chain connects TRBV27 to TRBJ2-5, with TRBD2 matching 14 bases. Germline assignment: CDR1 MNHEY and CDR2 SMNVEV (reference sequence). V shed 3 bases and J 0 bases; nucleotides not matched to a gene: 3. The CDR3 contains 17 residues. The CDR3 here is CASSFRTSGGYQETQYF. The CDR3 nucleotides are TGTGCCAGCAGTTTCCGGACTAGCGGGGGGTACCAAGAGACCCAGTACTTC.

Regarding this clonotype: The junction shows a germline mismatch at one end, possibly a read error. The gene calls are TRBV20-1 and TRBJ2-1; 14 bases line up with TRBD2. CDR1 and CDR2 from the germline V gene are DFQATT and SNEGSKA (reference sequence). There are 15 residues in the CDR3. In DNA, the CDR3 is TGCTGTGCTAGAGAGACTAGCGGGGGGGCCAATGAGCAGTTCTTC. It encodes CCARETSGGANEQFF.

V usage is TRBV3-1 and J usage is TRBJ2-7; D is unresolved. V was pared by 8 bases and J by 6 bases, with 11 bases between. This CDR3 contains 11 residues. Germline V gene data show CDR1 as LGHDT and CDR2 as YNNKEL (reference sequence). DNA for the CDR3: TGTGCCAGCTCCGTAGGCGGCGAGCAGTACTTC. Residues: CASSVGGEQYF.

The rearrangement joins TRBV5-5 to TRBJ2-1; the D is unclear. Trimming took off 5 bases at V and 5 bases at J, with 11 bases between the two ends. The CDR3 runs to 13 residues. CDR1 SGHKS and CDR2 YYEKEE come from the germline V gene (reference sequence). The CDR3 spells CASRSSWNNEQFF. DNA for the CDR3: TGTGCCAGCAGGTCCAGCTGGAACAATGAGCAGTTCTTC.

CDR3 DNA sequence: TGTGCCAGCAGCTTACTGGAGGACTACGAGCAGTACGTC. Protein product: CASSLLEDYEQYV. The chain has TRBV7-6 and TRBJ2-7; weak D call: TRBD2 (5 bases). The germline V and J ends were trimmed by 2 bases and 3 bases, with 8 bases remaining between them. The CDR3 has 13 residues. The V gene's germline CDR1 is SGHVS and CDR2 FNYEAQ.

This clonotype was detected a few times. The CDR3 DNA reads as TGCAGTGCTAGAGATCGAGGGGGCCCCTATGGCTACACCTTC. Translating gives CSARDRGGPYGYTF. The rearrangement uses TRBV20-1 and TRBJ1-2; 7 bases fit TRBD1. The V gene end was trimmed by 0 bases and the J gene end by 4 bases; junction bases not matched to a gene: 5. CDR3 length equals 14 residues. Germline V lookup: CDR1 DFQATT, CDR2 SNEGSKA (reference sequence).

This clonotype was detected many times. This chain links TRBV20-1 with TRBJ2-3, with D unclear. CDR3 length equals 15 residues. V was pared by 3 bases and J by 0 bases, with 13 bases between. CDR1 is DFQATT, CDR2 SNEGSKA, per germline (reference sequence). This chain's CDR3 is CSASFAGLSTDTQYF. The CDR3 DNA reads TGCAGTGCTAGCTTCGCCGGCCTGAGCACAGATACGCAGTATTTT.

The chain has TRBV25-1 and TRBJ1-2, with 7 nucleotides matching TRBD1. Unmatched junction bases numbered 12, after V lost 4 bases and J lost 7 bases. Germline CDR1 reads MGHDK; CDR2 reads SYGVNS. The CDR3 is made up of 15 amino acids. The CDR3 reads CASSAQTGTVGGYTF. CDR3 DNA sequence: TGTGCCAGCAGTGCACAGACAGGGACGGTCGGTGGCTACACCTTC.

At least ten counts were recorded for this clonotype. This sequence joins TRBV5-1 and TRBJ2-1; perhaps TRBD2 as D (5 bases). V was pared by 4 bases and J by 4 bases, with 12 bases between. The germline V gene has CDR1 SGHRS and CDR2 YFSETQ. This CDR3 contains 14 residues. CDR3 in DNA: TGCGCCAGCAGCCACCGGACTGGATACAATGAGCAGTTCTTC. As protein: CASSHRTGYNEQFF. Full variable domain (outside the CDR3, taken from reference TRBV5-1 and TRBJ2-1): KAGVTQTPRYLIKTRGQQVTLSCSPISGHRSVSWYQQTPGQGLQFLFEYFSETQRNKGNFPGRFSGRQFSNSRSEMNVSTLELGDSALYLCASSHRTGYNEQFFGPGTRLTVL.

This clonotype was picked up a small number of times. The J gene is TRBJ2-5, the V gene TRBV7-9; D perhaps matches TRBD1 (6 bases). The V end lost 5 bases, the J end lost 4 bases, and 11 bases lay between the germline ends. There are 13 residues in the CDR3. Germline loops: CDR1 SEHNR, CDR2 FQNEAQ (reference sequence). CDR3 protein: CASSRTVPETQYF. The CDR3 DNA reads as TGTGCCAGCAGCCGGACAGTTCCAGAGACCCAGTACTTC.

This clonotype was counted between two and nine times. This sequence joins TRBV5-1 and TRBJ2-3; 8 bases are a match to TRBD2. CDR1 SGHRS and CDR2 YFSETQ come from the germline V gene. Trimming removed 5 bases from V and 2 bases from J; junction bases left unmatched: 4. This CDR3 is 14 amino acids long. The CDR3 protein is CASSGGGTTDTQYF. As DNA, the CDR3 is TGCGCCAGCAGTGGCGGGGGGACCACAGATACGCAGTATTTT.

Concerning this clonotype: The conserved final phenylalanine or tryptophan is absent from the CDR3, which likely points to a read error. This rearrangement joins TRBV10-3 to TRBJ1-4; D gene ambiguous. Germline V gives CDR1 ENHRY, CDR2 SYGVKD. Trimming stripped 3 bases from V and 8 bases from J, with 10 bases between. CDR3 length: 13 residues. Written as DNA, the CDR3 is TGTGCCATCAGTGATTCCAGAGGCGAAAAACTGTTTTCT. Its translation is CAISDSRGEKLFS.

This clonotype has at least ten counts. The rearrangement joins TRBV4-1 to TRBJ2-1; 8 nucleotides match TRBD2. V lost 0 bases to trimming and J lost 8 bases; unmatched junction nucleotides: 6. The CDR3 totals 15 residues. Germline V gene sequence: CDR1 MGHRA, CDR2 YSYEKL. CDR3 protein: CASSQDPTSADEQFF. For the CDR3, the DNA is TGCGCCAGCAGCCAAGATCCGACTAGCGCCGATGAGCAGTTCTTC.

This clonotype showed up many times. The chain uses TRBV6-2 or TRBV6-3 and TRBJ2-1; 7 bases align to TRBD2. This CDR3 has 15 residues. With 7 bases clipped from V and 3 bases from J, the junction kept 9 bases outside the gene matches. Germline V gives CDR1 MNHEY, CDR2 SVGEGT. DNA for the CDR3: TGTGCCAGCACCCCGACCGGGGAGGGCTACAATGAGCAGTTCTTC. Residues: CASTPTGEGYNEQFF.

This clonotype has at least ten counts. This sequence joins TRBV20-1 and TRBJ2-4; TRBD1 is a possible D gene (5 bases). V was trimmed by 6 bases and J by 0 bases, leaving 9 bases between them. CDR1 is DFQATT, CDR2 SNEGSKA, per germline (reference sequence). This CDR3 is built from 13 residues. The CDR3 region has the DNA TGCAGTGCCCCTAGGGGAGCCAAAAACATTCAGTACTTC. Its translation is CSAPRGAKNIQYF.

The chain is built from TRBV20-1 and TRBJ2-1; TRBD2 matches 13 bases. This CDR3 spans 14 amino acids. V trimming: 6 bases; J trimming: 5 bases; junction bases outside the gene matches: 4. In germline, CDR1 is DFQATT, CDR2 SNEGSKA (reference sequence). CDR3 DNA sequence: TGCAGTGCCACAGGACTAGCGGGGGACAATGAGCAGTTCTTC. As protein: CSATGLAGDNEQFF.

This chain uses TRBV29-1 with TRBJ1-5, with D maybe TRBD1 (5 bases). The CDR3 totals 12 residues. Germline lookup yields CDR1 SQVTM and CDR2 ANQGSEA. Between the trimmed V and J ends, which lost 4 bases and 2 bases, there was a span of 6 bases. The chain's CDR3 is CSVGDRNQPQHF. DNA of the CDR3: TGCAGCGTTGGGGACCGCAATCAGCCCCAGCATTTT.